This T cell receptor (beta chain) was captured in a study of T cells after yellow fever vaccination. Overall study results and limits: A large majority of primary-vaccination clones showed up again after the booster (approximately 96% CD4, 75% to 90% CD8). A small share of clonotypes appeared in both CD4 and CD8 compartments.

This clonotype has a handful of counts. Its target is unknown. MiXCR was run by TCRdb on the 5' RACE reads, yielding one entry per CDR3 protein. The sample comprises about 370,000 distinct CDR3 sequences, 11% of which are singletons, and less than 20% rests with the top ten. The sequencing used PBMCs, collected on the day of the first yellow fever vaccination. The sequence came from a man aged 18 to 29 who received the YFV17D yellow fever vaccine.

CDR3 bases: TGTGCCAGCAGTAAGGGGGAGGGTATGGGCCTGAACACTGAAGCTTTCTTT. This codes for CASSKGEGMGLNTEAFF. The chain recombines TRBV27 with TRBJ1-1; maybe TRBD1 (6 bases). Germline loops: CDR1 MNHEY, CDR2 SMNVEV (reference sequence). The ends were cut back, 5 bases at V and 0 bases at J, with 19 bases in the middle. The CDR3 runs 17 residues.